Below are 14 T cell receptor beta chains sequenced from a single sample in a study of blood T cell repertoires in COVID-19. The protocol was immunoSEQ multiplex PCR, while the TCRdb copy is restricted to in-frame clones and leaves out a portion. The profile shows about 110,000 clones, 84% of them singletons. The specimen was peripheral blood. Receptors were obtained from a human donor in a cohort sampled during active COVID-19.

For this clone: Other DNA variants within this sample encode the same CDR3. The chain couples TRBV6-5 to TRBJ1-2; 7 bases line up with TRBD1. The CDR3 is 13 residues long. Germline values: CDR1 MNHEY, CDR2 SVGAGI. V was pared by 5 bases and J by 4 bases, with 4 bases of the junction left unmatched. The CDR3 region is CASSPGQVYGYTF. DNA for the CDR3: TGTGCCAGCAGTCCAGGACAGGTCTATGGCTACACCTTC.

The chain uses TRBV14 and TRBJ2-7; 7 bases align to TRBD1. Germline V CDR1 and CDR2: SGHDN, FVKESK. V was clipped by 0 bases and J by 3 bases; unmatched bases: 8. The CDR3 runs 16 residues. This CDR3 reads CASSQDGTAIDYEQYV. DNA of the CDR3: TGTGCCAGCAGCCAAGACGGGACAGCAATAGACTACGAGCAGTACGTC.

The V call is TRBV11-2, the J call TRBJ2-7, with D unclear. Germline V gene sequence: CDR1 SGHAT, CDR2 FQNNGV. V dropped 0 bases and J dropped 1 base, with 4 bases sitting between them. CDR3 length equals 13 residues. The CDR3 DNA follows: TGTGCCAGCAGCTTAGATAGATCCTACGAGCAGTACTTC. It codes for CASSLDRSYEQYF. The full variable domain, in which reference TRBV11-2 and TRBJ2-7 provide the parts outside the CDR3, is EAGVAQSPRYKIIEKRQSVAFWCNPISGHATLYWYQQILGQGPKLLIQFQNNGVVDDSQLPKDRFSAERLKGVDSTLKIQPAKLEDSAVYLCASSLDRSYEQYFGPGTRLTVT.

CDR3 amino acids: CASSLDPTEYEQYV. CDR3 bases: TGTGCCAGCAGCTTAGACCCGACGGAGTACGAGCAGTACGTC. V is TRBV7-2 and J is TRBJ2-7; no clear D. Germline V lookup: CDR1 SGHTA, CDR2 FQGNSA. This CDR3 has 14 residues. Trimming shortened V by 1 base and J by 4 bases, and 11 bases separated the two germline ends.

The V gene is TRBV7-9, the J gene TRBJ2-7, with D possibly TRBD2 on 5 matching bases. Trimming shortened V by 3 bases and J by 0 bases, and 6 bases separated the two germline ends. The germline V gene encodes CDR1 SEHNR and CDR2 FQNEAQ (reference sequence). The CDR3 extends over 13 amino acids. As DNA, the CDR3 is TGTGCCAGCAGCTTTAGCGCCTCCTACGAGCAGTACTTC. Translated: CASSFSASYEQYF.

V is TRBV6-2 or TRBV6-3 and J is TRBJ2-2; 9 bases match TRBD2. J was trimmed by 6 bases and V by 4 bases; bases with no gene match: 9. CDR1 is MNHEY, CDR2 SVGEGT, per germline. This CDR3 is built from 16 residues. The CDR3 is CASSSAGIAGAGELFF. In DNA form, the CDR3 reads TGTGCCAGCAGTTCCGCGGGGATAGCGGGAGCCGGGGAGCTGTTTTTT.

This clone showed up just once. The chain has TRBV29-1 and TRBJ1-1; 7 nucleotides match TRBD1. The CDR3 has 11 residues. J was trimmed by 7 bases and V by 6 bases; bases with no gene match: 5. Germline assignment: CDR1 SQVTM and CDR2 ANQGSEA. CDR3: CSVATGLEAFF. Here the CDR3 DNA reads TGCAGCGTGGCGACAGGGCTTGAAGCTTTCTTT.

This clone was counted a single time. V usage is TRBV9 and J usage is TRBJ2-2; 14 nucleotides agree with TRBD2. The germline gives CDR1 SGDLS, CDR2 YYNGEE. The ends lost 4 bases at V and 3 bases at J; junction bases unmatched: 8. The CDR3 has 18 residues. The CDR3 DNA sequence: TGTGCCAGCAGCAAAGGGACTAGCGGGAGTGAGGACACCGGGGAGCTGTTTTTT. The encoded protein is CASSKGTSGSEDTGELFF.

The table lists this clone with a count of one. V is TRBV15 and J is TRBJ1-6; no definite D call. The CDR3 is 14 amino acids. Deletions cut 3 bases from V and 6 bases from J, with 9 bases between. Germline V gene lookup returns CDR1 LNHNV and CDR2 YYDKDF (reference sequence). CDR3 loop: CATSRAGSNSPLHF. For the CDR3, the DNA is TGTGCCACCAGCAGGGCGGGGTCTAATTCACCCCTCCACTTT.

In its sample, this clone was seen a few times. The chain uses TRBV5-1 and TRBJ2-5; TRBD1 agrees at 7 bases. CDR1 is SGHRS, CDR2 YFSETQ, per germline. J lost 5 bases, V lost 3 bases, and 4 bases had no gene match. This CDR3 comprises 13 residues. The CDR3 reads CASSYTGVETQYF. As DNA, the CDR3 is TGCGCCAGCAGCTACACAGGGGTCGAGACCCAGTACTTC.

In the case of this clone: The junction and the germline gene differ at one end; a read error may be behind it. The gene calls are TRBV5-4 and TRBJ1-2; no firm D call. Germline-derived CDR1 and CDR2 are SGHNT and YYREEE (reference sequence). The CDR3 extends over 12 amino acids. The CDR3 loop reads CASSLDSYGHTF. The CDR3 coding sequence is TGTGCCAGCAGCTTGGACAGCTATGGCCACACCTTC.

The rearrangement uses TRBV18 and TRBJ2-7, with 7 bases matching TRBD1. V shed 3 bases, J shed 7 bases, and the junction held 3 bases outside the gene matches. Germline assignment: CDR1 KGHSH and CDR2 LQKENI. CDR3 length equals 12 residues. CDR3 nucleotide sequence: TGTGCCAGCTCACCTTGGACAGGTGAGCAGTACGTC. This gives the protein CASSPWTGEQYV.

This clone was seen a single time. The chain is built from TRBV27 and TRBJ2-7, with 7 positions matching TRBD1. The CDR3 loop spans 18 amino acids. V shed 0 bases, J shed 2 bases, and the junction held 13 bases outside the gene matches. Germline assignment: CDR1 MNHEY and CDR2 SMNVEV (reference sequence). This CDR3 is CASSLSYPGQSTAYEQYF. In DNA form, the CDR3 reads TGTGCCAGCAGTTTATCGTACCCGGGACAGTCGACCGCCTACGAGCAGTACTTC.

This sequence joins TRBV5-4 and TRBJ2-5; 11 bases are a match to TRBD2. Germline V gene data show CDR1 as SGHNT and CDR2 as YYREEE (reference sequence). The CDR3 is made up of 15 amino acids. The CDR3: CATSGVAGGKETQYF. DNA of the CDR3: TGTGCAACTTCAGGGGTAGCGGGAGGGAAAGAGACCCAGTACTTC.